This T cell receptor (beta chain) came from a study of control samples from healthy donors and cancer patients. Data came from immunoSEQ multiplex PCR; TCRdb stores just in-frame clones and leaves some out. Among around 110,000 clones listed, 75% to 90% were seen once. This CDR3 has 15 amino acids. CDR1 and CDR2 (germline): SGHAT, FQNNGV. Trimming took 4 bases from V and 3 from J; bases not matched to a gene: 9. The origin of this receptor is a woman in her fifties or sixties with colorectal cancer. The rearrangement joins TRBV11-2 to TRBJ2-7; 7 bases are shared with TRBD1. Sequencing was carried out using PBMCs. Written as DNA, the CDR3 is TGTGCCAGCAGCTGGACCGGACAGGCCAACTACGAGCAGTACTTC. This encodes CASSWTGQANYEQYF.